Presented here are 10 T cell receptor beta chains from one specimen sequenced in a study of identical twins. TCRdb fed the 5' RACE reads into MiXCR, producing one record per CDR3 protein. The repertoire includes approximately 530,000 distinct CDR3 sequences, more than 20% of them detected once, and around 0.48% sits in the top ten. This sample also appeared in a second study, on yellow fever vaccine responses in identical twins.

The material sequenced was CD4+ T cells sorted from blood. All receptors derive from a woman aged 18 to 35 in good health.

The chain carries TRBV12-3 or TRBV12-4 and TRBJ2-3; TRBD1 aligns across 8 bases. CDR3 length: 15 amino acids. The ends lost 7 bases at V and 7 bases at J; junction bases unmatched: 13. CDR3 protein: CASISTGATRNTQYF. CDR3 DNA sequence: TGTGCCAGCATTTCGACAGGGGCGACCAGGAATACGCAGTATTTT.

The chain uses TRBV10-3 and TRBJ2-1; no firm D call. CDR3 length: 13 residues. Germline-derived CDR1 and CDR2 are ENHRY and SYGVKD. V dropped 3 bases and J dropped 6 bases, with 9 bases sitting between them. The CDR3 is CAISDGSPNEQFF. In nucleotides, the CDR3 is TGTGCCATCAGTGATGGCTCCCCCAATGAGCAGTTCTTC.

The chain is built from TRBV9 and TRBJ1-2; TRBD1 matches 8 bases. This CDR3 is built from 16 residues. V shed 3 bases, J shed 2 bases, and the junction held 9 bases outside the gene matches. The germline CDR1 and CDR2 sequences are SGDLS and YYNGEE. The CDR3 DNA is TGTGCCAGCAGCGCCCGGGGACAGGCGACGAACTATGGCTACACCTTC. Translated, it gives CASSARGQATNYGYTF.

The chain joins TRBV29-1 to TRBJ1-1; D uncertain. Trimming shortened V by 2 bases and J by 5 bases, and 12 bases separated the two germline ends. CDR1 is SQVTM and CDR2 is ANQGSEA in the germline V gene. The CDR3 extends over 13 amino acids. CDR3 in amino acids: CSVETQAGTEAFF. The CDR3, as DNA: TGCAGCGTTGAAACGCAGGCGGGTACTGAAGCTTTCTTT.

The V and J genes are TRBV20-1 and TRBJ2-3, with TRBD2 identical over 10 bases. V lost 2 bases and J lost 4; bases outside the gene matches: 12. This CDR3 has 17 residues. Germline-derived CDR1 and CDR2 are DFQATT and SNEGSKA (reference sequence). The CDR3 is CSARFFQRGGRADTQYF. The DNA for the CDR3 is TGCAGTGCTAGATTTTTTCAGCGGGGGGGCCGGGCAGATACGCAGTATTTT.

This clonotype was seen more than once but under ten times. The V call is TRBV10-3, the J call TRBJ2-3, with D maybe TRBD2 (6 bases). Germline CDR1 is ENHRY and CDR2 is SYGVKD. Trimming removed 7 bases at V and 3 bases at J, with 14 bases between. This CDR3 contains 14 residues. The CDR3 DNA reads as TGTGCCATCACTACGACTAGTTCTACAGATACGCAGTATTTT. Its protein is CAITTTSSTDTQYF.

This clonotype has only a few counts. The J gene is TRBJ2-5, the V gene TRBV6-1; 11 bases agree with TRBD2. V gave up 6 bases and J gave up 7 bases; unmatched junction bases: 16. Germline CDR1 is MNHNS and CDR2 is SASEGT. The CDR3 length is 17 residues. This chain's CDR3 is CASRNHGTSGRMGTQYF. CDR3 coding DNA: TGTGCCAGCAGGAACCATGGGACTAGCGGAAGGATGGGGACCCAGTACTTC.

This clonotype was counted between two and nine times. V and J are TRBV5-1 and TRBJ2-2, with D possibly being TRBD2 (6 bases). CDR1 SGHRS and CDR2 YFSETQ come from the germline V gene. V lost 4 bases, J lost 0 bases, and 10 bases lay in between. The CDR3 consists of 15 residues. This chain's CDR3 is CASSLGSTNTGELFF. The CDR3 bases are TGCGCCAGCAGCCTCGGGAGTACGAACACCGGGGAGCTGTTTTTT.

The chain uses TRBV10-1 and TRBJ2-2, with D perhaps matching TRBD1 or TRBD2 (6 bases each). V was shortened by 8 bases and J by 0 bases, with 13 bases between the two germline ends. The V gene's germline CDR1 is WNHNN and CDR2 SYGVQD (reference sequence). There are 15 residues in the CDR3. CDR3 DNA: TGCGCCAGCGGAGCAGGGGACTCGAACACCGGGGAGCTGTTTTTT. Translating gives CASGAGDSNTGELFF.

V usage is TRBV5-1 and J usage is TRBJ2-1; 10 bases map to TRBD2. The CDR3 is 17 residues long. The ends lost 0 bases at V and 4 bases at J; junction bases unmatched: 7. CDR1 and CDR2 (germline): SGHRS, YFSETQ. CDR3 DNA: TGCGCCAGCAGCTTGGGGAGACTAGCGGGTTTGTACAATGAGCAGTTCTTC. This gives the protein CASSLGRLAGLYNEQFF.